Below are 23 T cell receptor beta chains sequenced from a single sample in a study of T-cell reconstitution after alpha-beta-depleted transplantation in children. The TCRbeta library incorporated unique molecular identifiers. TCRdb re-derived calls from the PCR reads in MiXCR, one entry per CDR3 protein. The sample consists of about 58,000 distinct CDR3 sequences, 44% of them appearing once. Sequenced material: PBMCs, mostly from graft donor cells, taken 360 days after TCRalphabeta/CD19-depleted stem cell transplant. These receptors were obtained from a male patient aged 10-17 years who had a stem cell transplant for acute lymphoblastic leukemia, so the T cells may come from the graft donor.

The CDR3 nucleotides read TGTGCCAGCAGCTTTAGGGTGAGGGGAATCGGCAATCAGCCCCAGCATTTT. Protein product: CASSFRVRGIGNQPQHF. This chain connects TRBV7-3 to TRBJ1-5; tentative D call: TRBD1 (5 bases). There are 17 residues in the CDR3. The V end was cut by 3 bases, the J end by 2 bases, with 17 bases between. CDR1 and CDR2 (germline): SGHTA, FQGTGA.

This sequence joins TRBV20-1 and TRBJ2-1; D is possibly TRBD2 (6 bases). This CDR3 comprises 11 residues. CDR1 is DFQATT, CDR2 SNEGSKA, per germline (reference sequence). Trimming stripped 7 bases from V and 2 bases from J, with 6 bases between. The DNA for the CDR3 is TGCAGTGGGGGGGCCTACAATGAGCAGTTCTTC. Protein: CSGGAYNEQFF.

The chain recombines TRBV6-6 with TRBJ1-6, with 8 bases identical to TRBD1. The junction had 8 bases not matched to a gene; V was cut back by 11 bases and J by 8 bases. Germline CDR1 MNHNY, CDR2 SVGAGI (reference sequence). The CDR3 has 13 residues. The CDR3 reads CAGSTGEDSPLHF. CDR3 coding DNA: TGTGCCGGATCGACAGGGGAAGATTCACCCCTCCACTTT.

In its sample, this clonotype was seen a few times. V gene TRBV6-1 combines with J gene TRBJ2-4, with TRBD1 as a possible D gene (5 bases). The germline V and J ends were trimmed by 1 base and 0 bases, with 13 bases remaining between them. The CDR3 spans 17 residues. Germline CDR1 and CDR2: MNHNS and SASEGT. The DNA of the CDR3 is TGTGCCAGCAGTGAAGGAAATCGACAGCTAGCCAAAAACATTCAGTACTTC. Encoded protein: CASSEGNRQLAKNIQYF.

This rearrangement joins TRBV20-1 to TRBJ2-2, with 10 bases that match TRBD2. Germline loops: CDR1 DFQATT, CDR2 SNEGSKA (reference sequence). There are 16 residues in the CDR3. Germline trimming cut 1 base from V and 4 bases from J; bases unmatched to any gene: 6. The CDR3 here is CSARASSGSRTGELFF. For the CDR3, the DNA is TGCAGTGCTAGAGCGTCTAGCGGGAGTCGCACCGGGGAGCTGTTTTTT.

The V and J genes are TRBV20-1 and TRBJ2-7; D ambiguous. V lost 6 bases, J lost 1 base, and 10 bases lay in between. CDR1 DFQATT and CDR2 SNEGSKA come from the germline V gene (reference sequence). The CDR3 has 12 amino acids. The CDR3 coding sequence is TGCAGTGCGCAGGACCGATCCTACGAGCAGTACTTC. Protein: CSAQDRSYEQYF.

This clonotype is a singleton in its sample. The rearrangement uses TRBV4-1 and TRBJ2-7; D might be TRBD1 (6 bases). Germline lookup yields CDR1 MGHRA and CDR2 YSYEKL. V dropped 3 bases and J dropped 6 bases, with 18 bases sitting between them. The CDR3 extends over 15 amino acids. The CDR3 DNA reads TGCGCCAGCAGCCACGAGAGGGGGTCATTGTTCGAGCAGTACTTC. Protein sequence: CASSHERGSLFEQYF.

V gene TRBV20-1 combines with J gene TRBJ2-1; 9 bases agree with TRBD2. The CDR3 spans 16 residues. Germline-derived CDR1 and CDR2 are DFQATT and SNEGSKA (reference sequence). V lost 1 base to trimming and J lost 0 bases; unmatched junction nucleotides: 4. CDR3 in amino acids: CSARGTSASSYNEQFF. CDR3 DNA: TGCAGTGCTAGAGGGACTAGCGCAAGCTCCTACAATGAGCAGTTCTTC.

The chain couples TRBV12-3 or TRBV12-4 to TRBJ2-2; 14 bases agree with TRBD2. J was trimmed by 8 bases and V by 4 bases; bases with no gene match: 9. This CDR3 spans 17 amino acids. CDR3 DNA sequence: TGTGCCAGCAGTTCCTTGACTAGCGGGAGGGCCAGAGGGGAGCTGTTTTTT. Translated: CASSSLTSGRARGELFF.

This clonotype was detected ten times or more. The chain has TRBV4-1 and TRBJ2-7; D is tentatively TRBD1 or TRBD2 (5 bases each). Trimming cost V 5 bases and J 5 bases, with 19 bases left between them. CDR3 length: 15 residues. The germline CDR1 and CDR2 sequences are MGHRA and YSYEKL. CDR3 in amino acids: CASSWWDRSGNEQYF. The CDR3 DNA is TGCGCCAGCAGCTGGTGGGACCGCTCAGGGAACGAGCAGTACTTC.

This clonotype was detected only a few times. The chain has TRBV7-9 and TRBJ1-1, with TRBD1 as a possible D gene (5 bases). CDR3 size: 15 residues. The germline V gene encodes CDR1 SEHNR and CDR2 FQNEAQ (reference sequence). Trimming pared 2 bases from V and 0 bases from J, leaving 10 bases between. CDR3 in amino acids: CASSLPRGLNTEAFF. CDR3 coding DNA: TGTGCCAGCAGCTTACCGAGGGGCTTGAACACTGAAGCTTTCTTT.

The rearrangement joins TRBV24-1 to TRBJ2-2, with D perhaps matching TRBD2 (6 bases). Trimming left V 9 bases short and J 3 bases short, with 19 bases between. Germline V gene sequence: CDR1 KGHDR, CDR2 SFDVKD. The CDR3 spans 16 residues. The CDR3 coding sequence is TGTGCCACCGGGCCTAGGAGTAGCGGTGACACCGGGGAGCTGTTTTTT. Translation: CATGPRSSGDTGELFF.

The V and J genes are TRBV9 and TRBJ2-3; 10 positions agree with TRBD2. J was trimmed by 4 bases and V by 8 bases; bases with no gene match: 7. Germline V gene sequence: CDR1 SGDLS, CDR2 YYNGEE. This CDR3 has 14 residues. DNA of the CDR3: TGTGCCAGTACGACTAGCGGGTACCCAGATACGCAGTATTTT. Translating gives CASTTSGYPDTQYF.

V and J are TRBV4-2 and TRBJ1-1; no firm D call. Germline V gene sequence: CDR1 LGHNA, CDR2 YNFKEQ. V was shortened by 2 bases and J by 5 bases, with 15 bases between the two germline ends. The CDR3 extends over 15 amino acids. CDR3 sequence: CASSQLSGAQTEAFF. The CDR3 region has the DNA TGTGCCAGCAGCCAATTGTCAGGAGCTCAGACTGAAGCTTTCTTT.

This clonotype was found a few times. The V call is TRBV27, the J call TRBJ2-3; D not certain. There are 12 residues in the CDR3. V lost 1 base to trimming and J lost 3 bases, with 2 bases between them. Germline loops: CDR1 MNHEY, CDR2 SMNVEV (reference sequence). Here the CDR3 reads CASSLWTDTQYF. Written as DNA, the CDR3 is TGTGCCAGCAGTTTATGGACAGATACGCAGTATTTT.

The gene calls are TRBV12-3 or TRBV12-4 and TRBJ2-3; D unclear. Trimming removed 1 base from V and 4 bases from J, with 18 bases in between. CDR3 length: 17 residues. For the CDR3, the DNA is TGTGCCAGCAGTTTAGTTCGTTTCCGAGACACAGCAGATACGCAGTATTTT. It translates to CASSLVRFRDTADTQYF.

This clonotype was counted at least ten times. The gene calls are TRBV5-1 and TRBJ2-2; a possible D gene is TRBD1 (6 bases). The V end lost 8 bases, the J end lost 1 base, and 9 bases lay between the germline ends. This CDR3 spans 13 amino acids. Per the germline V gene, CDR1 is SGHRS and CDR2 is YFSETQ. DNA for the CDR3: TGCGCCAGTCGACAGGTGAACACCGGGGAGCTGTTTTTT. Protein sequence: CASRQVNTGELFF.

V is TRBV12-3 or TRBV12-4 and J is TRBJ2-1; D ambiguous. The CDR3 loop spans 12 amino acids. Trimming removed 1 base at V and 13 bases at J, with 11 bases between. CDR3 DNA sequence: TGTGCCAGCAGTTTAGAACCAGGAGCTCAGTTCTTC. This encodes CASSLEPGAQFF.

The chain couples TRBV4-1 to TRBJ2-2, with D perhaps matching TRBD2 (5 bases). The CDR3 covers 18 residues. Germline V CDR1 and CDR2: MGHRA, YSYEKL. V was shortened by 7 bases and J by 11 bases, with 32 bases between the two germline ends. CDR3 bases: TGCGCCAGCACCGTGATGGAGGACGGATTTAAAGGACCGGGAGAGCTGTTTTTT. Protein: CASTVMEDGFKGPGELFF.

V usage is TRBV29-1 and J usage is TRBJ2-5, with D hard to call. V lost 3 bases and J 1 base, leaving 9 bases between the germline ends. Germline CDR1 reads SQVTM; CDR2 reads ANQGSEA. The CDR3 length is 13 residues. The CDR3 nucleotides are TGCAGCGTTGATAAGGCTACCCAAGAGACCCAGTACTTC. This sequence encodes CSVDKATQETQYF.

The rearrangement uses TRBV20-1 and TRBJ2-1, with 12 bases fitting TRBD2. The CDR3 extends over 15 amino acids. V lost 3 bases to trimming and J lost 7 bases; unmatched junction nucleotides: 7. Germline assignment: CDR1 DFQATT and CDR2 SNEGSKA (reference sequence). CDR3 region: CSASLLAGGLNEQFF. CDR3 DNA: TGCAGTGCTAGCCTACTAGCGGGAGGTTTGAATGAGCAGTTCTTC.

The CDR3 sequence: CASVLDNEQFF. The CDR3 region has the DNA TGTGCCAGCGTCCTTGACAATGAGCAGTTCTTC. V and J are TRBV2 and TRBJ2-1, with D unclear. Germline V gene lookup returns CDR1 SNHLY and CDR2 FYNNEI. V gave up 8 bases and J gave up 5 bases, with 7 bases separating them. This CDR3 comprises 11 residues.

This clonotype was counted between two and nine times. The J gene is TRBJ1-2, the V gene TRBV28; D ambiguous. Germline CDR1 reads MDHEN; CDR2 reads SYDVKM. This CDR3 has 14 amino acids. V dropped 3 bases and J dropped 0 bases, with 8 bases sitting between them. CDR3 nucleotides: TGTGCCAGCAGTTTCAAGGGTTCTAACTATGGCTACACCTTC. Protein sequence: CASSFKGSNYGYTF.